The rows below give T cell receptor beta chains drawn from one sample of a study of shared clonotypes between healthy human individuals. Some clones are missing from TCRdb's copy, which holds only in-frame ones; the method was immunoSEQ multiplex PCR. The sample lists 1,500,000 or so clones; more than 95% were seen once. Sequenced material: naive CD4+ T cells sorted from blood. Every receptor here comes from a man aged 25-45 years in good health. Each CDR3 is given with its conserved first and last residue. Each record gives: clone size, V gene, J gene, D gene, CDR3 protein, CDR3 DNA. D genes are given only for firm matches. Clone size is shown for a subset of rows, as once, few, many or a class of expanded clone.

.	TRBV28	TRBJ1-1	.	CASSSISFQGMGSEAFF	TGTGCCAGCAGTTCAATCTCGTTTCAGGGGATGGGGTCTGAAGCTTTCTTT
once	TRBV9	TRBJ2-7	TRBD2	CASSVGGLAVYEQYF	TGTGCCAGCAGCGTAGGGGGACTAGCGGTCTACGAGCAGTACTTC
.	TRBV5-1	TRBJ2-3	TRBD1	CASSRQGSSDTQYF	TGCGCCAGCAGCCGACAGGGGAGTTCAGATACGCAGTATTTT
.	TRBV11-2	TRBJ1-2	.	CASSLGLYGYTF	TGTGCCAGCAGCTTAGGGCTCTATGGCTACACCTTC
.	TRBV9	TRBJ2-3	TRBD1	CASSARQGATDTQYF	TGTGCCAGCAGCGCCCGACAGGGGGCAACAGATACGCAGTATTTT
.	TRBV5-4	TRBJ2-7	.	CASSRPGRGSSYEQYF	TGTGCCAGCAGCCGACCTGGGAGGGGGAGCTCCTACGAGCAGTACTTC
.	TRBV7-2	TRBJ2-1	TRBD2	CASTPQAGSSYNEQFF	TGTGCCAGCACCCCTCAAGCGGGGAGCTCCTACAATGAGCAGTTCTTC
.	TRBV25-1	TRBJ1-3	.	CASRGPGLFSGNTIYF	TGTGCCAGCAGGGGTCCGGGACTCTTCTCTGGAAACACCATATATTTT
.	TRBV11-2	TRBJ1-6	TRBD1	CASSLAGGTGQSPLHF	TGTGCCAGCAGCTTAGCTGGGGGGACAGGGCAGTCACCCCTCCACTTT
.	TRBV18	TRBJ2-3	.	CASSPTSTDTQYF	TGTGCCAGCTCACCGACAAGCACAGATACGCAGTATTTT
.	TRBV5-6	TRBJ2-2	TRBD1	CASRKKDRGREGELFF	TGTGCCAGCAGGAAAAAGGACAGGGGGCGCGAAGGGGAGCTGTTTTTT
.	TRBV19	TRBJ1-5	.	CASSRLGRAGNQPQHF	TGTGCCAGTAGTCGTCTGGGCAGGGCGGGCAATCAGCCCCAGCATTTT
.	TRBV27	TRBJ2-4	TRBD1	CASSSLGQVNIQYF	TGTGCCAGCAGTTCCTTGGGACAGGTAAACATTCAGTACTTC
.	TRBV12-2	TRBJ1-5	.	CASRLAPPEHF	TGTGCAAGTCGCTTAGCTCCCCCGGAGCATTTT
.	TRBV6-4	TRBJ2-7	TRBD2	CASSVSGRIRLYF	TGTGCCAGCAGTGTTAGCGGGAGAATAAGACTGTACTTC
once	TRBV29-1	TRBJ1-2	.	CSGQASNYGYTF	TGCAGCGGCCAGGCCTCTAACTATGGCTACACCTTC